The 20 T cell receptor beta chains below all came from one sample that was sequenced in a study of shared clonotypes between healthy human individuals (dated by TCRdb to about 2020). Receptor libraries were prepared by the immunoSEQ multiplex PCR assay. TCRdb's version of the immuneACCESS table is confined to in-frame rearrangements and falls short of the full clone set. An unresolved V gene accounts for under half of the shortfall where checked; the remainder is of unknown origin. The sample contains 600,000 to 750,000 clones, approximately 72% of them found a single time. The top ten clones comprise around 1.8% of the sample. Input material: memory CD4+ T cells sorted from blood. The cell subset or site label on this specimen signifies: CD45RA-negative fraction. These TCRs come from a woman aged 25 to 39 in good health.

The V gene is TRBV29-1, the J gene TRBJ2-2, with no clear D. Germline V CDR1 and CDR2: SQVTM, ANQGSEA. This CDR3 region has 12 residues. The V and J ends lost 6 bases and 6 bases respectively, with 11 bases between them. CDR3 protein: CSVQTSSGELFF. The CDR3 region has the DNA TGCAGCGTCCAAACAAGCTCCGGGGAGCTGTTTTTT.

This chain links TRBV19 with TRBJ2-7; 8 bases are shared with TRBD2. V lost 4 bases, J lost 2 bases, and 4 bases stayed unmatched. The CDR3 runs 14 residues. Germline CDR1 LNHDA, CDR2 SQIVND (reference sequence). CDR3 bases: TGTGCCAGTAGTACCGGGACTAGACCCTACGAGCAGTACTTC. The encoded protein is CASSTGTRPYEQYF. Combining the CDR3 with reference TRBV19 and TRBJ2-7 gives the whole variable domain DGGITQSPKYLFRKEGQNVTLSCEQNLNHDAMYWYRQDPGQGLRLIYYSQIVNDFQKGDIAEGYSVSREKKESFPLTVTSAQKNPTAFYLCASSTGTRPYEQYFGPGTRLTVT.

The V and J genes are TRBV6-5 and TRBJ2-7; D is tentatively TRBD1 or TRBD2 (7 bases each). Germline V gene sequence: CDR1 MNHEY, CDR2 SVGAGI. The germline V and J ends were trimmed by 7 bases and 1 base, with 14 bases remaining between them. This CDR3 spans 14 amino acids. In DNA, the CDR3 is TGTGCCAGCAAGGGGGCTAGCGGTTCCTACGAGCAGTACTTC. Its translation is CASKGASGSYEQYF.

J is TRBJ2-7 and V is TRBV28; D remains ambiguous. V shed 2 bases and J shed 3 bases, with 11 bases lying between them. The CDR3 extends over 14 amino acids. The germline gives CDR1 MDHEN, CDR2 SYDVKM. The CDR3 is CASSLVNRGYEQYF. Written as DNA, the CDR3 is TGTGCCAGCAGTTTAGTTAACCGCGGCTACGAGCAGTACTTC.

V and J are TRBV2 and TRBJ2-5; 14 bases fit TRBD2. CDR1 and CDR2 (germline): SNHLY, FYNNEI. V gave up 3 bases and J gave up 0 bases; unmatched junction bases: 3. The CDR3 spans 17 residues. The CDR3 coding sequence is TGTGCCAGCAGTGAGGGACTAGCGGGAGTGTACCAAGAGACCCAGTACTTC. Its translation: CASSEGLAGVYQETQYF.

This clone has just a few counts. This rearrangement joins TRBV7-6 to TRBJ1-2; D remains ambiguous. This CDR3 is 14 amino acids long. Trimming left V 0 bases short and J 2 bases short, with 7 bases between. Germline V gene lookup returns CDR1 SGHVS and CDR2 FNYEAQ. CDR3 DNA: TGTGCCAGCAGCTTAGCGGCTGAAAACTATGGCTACACCTTC. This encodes CASSLAAENYGYTF.

CDR3 in amino acids: CASKMRDQETQYF. The CDR3 DNA follows: TGTGCCAGTAAAATGCGGGACCAAGAGACCCAGTACTTC. This rearrangement joins TRBV19 to TRBJ2-5; TRBD2 might be the D (5 bases). Per germline, CDR1 LNHDA and CDR2 SQIVND (reference sequence). The CDR3 loop spans 13 amino acids. V dropped 7 bases and J dropped 0 bases, with 9 bases sitting between them.

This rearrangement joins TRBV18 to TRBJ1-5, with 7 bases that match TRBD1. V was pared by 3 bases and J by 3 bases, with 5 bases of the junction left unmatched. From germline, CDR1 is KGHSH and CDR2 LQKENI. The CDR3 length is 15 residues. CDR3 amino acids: CASSPGQAINQPQHF. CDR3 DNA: TGTGCCAGCTCACCCGGACAGGCGATCAATCAGCCCCAGCATTTT.

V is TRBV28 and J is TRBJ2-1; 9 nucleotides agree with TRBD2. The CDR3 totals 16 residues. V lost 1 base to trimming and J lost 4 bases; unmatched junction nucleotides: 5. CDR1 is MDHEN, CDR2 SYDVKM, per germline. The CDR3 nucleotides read TGTGCCAGCAGTTTATCTGCGGGAGGGTTATACAATGAGCAGTTCTTC. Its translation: CASSLSAGGLYNEQFF.

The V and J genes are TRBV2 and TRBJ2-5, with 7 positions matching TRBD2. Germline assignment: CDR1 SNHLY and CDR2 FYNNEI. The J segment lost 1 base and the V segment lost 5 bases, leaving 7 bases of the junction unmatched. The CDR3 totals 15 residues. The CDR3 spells CASSWQPGGQETQYF. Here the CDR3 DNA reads TGTGCCAGCAGTTGGCAGCCGGGGGGCCAAGAGACCCAGTACTTC.

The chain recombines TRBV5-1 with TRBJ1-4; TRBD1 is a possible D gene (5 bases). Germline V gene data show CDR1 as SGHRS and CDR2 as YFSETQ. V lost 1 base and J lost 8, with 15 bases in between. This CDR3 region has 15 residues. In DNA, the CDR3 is TGCGCCAGCAGCTTGTCTGGGGGGTCTCAGGAAAAACTGTTTTTT. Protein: CASSLSGGSQEKLFF.

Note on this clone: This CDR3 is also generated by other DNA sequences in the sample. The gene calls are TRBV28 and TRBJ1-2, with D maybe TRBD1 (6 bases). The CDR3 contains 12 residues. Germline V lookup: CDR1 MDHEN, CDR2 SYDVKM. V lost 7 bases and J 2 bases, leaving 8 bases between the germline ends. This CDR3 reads CASTDSNYGYTF. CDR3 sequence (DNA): TGTGCCAGCACGGACAGCAACTATGGCTACACCTTC.

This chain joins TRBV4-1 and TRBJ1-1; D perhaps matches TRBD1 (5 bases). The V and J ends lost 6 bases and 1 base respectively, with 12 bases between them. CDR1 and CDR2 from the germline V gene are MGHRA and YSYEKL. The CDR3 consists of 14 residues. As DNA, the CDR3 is TGCGCCAGCAGGCAGACACAGGCGAACACTGAAGCTTTCTTT. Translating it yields CASRQTQANTEAFF.

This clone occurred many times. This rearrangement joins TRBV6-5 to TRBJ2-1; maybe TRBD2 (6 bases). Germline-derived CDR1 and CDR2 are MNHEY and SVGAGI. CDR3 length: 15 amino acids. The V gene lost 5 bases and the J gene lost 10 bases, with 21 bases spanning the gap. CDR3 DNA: TGTGCCAGCAGTACCCGGACTACACTCCAAGGAGAGCAGTTCTTC. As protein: CASSTRTTLQGEQFF.

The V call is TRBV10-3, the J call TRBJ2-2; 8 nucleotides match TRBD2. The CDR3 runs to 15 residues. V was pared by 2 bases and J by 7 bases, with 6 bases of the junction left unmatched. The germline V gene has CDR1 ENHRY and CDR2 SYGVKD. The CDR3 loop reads CAISETSGENGELFF. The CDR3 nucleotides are TGTGCCATCAGTGAGACTAGCGGTGAGAACGGGGAGCTGTTTTTT.

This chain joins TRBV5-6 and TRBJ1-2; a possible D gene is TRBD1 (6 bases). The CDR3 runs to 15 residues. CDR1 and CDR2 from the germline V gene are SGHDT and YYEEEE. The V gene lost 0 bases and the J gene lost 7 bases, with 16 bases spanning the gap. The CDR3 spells CASSLAKGRGGGYTF. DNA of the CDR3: TGTGCCAGCAGCTTGGCCAAGGGGAGAGGGGGTGGCTACACCTTC.

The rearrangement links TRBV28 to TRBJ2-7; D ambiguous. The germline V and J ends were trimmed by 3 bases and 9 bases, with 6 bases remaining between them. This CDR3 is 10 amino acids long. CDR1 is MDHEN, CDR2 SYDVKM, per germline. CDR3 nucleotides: TGTGCCAGCAGTTTTGGCAGGCAGTACTTC. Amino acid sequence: CASSFGRQYF.

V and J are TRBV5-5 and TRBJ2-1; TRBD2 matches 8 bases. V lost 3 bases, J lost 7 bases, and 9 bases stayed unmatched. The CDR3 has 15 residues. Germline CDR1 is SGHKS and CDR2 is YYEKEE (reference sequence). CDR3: CASSSVTGGPNEQFF. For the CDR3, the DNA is TGTGCCAGCAGCTCAGTAACGGGAGGGCCGAATGAGCAGTTCTTC. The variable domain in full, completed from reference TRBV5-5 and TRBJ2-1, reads DAGVTQSPTHLIKTRGQQVTLRCSPISGHKSVSWYQQVLGQGPQFIFQYYEKEERGRGNFPDRFSARQFPNYSSELNVNALLLGDSALYLCASSSVTGGPNEQFFGPGTRLTVL.

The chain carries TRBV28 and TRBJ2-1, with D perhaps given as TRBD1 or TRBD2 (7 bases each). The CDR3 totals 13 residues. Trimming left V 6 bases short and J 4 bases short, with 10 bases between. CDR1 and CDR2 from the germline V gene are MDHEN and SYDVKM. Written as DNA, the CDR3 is TGTGCCAGCAGAGCGGGACAGTACAATGAGCAGTTCTTC. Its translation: CASRAGQYNEQFF.

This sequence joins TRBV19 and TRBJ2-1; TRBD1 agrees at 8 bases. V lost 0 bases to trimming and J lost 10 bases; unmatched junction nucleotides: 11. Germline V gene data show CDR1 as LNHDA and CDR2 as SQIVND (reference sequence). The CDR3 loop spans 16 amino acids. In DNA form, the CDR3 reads TGTGCCAGTAGTATAGAGACAGGGGAACCCTTTGGGGAGCAGTTCTTC. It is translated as CASSIETGEPFGEQFF.